The 28 T cell receptor beta chains below come from one sample, sequenced in a study of blood T cell repertoires in COVID-19 (dated by TCRdb to 2018 to 2020). Preparation of the library involved the immunoSEQ multiplex PCR assay. Entries here come from immuneACCESS through TCRdb and include only in-frame sequences with V and J called. Some clones fail to appear in such tables; in the studies checked, an unresolved V gene covers under half of the shortfall, and the cause of the remainder is unknown. This sample holds roughly 230,000 clones; about four fifths were observed only once. The ten largest clones add up to approximately 4.4% of the sample. Sequenced: peripheral blood. Every receptor here comes from a man aged 45-65 years with active or convalescent COVID-19.

This chain links TRBV5-1 with TRBJ1-6; possible D gene TRBD1, 5 bases. V lost 3 bases and J lost 8, with 12 bases in between. The germline CDR1 and CDR2 sequences are SGHRS and YFSETQ. The CDR3 consists of 14 residues. The CDR3 DNA is TGCGCCAGCAGCTCCAACACGGGGGATTCACCCCTCCACTTT. Its translation: CASSSNTGDSPLHF. The whole variable domain, remainder taken from reference TRBV5-1 and TRBJ1-6, is KAGVTQTPRYLIKTRGQQVTLSCSPISGHRSVSWYQQTPGQGLQFLFEYFSETQRNKGNFPGRFSGRQFSNSRSEMNVSTLELGDSALYLCASSSNTGDSPLHFGNGTRLTVT.

The chain couples TRBV4-1 to TRBJ2-4; D perhaps matches TRBD1 (6 bases). Germline V gives CDR1 MGHRA, CDR2 YSYEKL. The CDR3 length is 18 residues. V was trimmed by 1 base and J by 0 bases, leaving 16 bases between them. The CDR3 reads CASSQGAKGQGAKNIQYF. CDR3 coding DNA: TGCGCCAGCAGCCAAGGGGCGAAGGGACAAGGAGCCAAAAACATTCAGTACTTC.

The CDR3 DNA reads as TGTGCCAGCAGCTTAGGAGGGGGTCAGGGGGACACTGAAGCTTTCTTT. It encodes CASSLGGGQGDTEAFF. V usage is TRBV7-6 and J usage is TRBJ1-1; 7 nucleotides line up with TRBD1. J gave up 3 bases and V 1 base, and 8 bases lay outside the gene matches. CDR1 and CDR2 (germline): SGHVS, FNYEAQ. The CDR3 has 16 amino acids.

This rearrangement joins TRBV4-1 to TRBJ1-3, with no clear D. V lost 1 base to trimming and J lost 1 base, with 8 bases between them. This CDR3 spans 15 amino acids. Germline V gene sequence: CDR1 MGHRA, CDR2 YSYEKL. CDR3 amino acids: CASSQVLSSGNTIYF. The CDR3 region has the DNA TGCGCCAGCAGCCAAGTACTGTCTTCTGGAAACACCATATATTTT.

The genes are TRBV12-3 or TRBV12-4 and TRBJ1-1; TRBD1 matches at 9 bases. Unmatched junction bases numbered 7, after V lost 6 bases and J lost 8 bases. The CDR3 loop spans 13 amino acids. The chain's CDR3 is CASSVTGGREAFF. Here the CDR3 DNA reads TGTGCCAGCAGCGTTACAGGGGGCCGGGAAGCTTTCTTT.

The chain recombines TRBV23-1 with TRBJ2-3; D might be TRBD1 (6 bases). TRBV23-1 is designated an ORF whose function remains uncertain. Trimming cost V 1 base and J 0 bases, with 14 bases left between them. The CDR3 contains 17 residues. Here the CDR3 reads CASSQYRVGGSTDTQYF. The CDR3 DNA is TGCGCCAGCAGTCAATACAGGGTCGGTGGTAGCACAGATACGCAGTATTTT.

The gene calls are TRBV28 and TRBJ2-5, with 8 bases lining up with TRBD2. This CDR3 has 12 residues. With V trimmed by 3 bases and J by 13 bases, 7 bases remained unmatched. Germline V lookup: CDR1 MDHEN, CDR2 SYDVKM. The CDR3 region has the DNA TGTGCCAGCAGTTTGATTCGGGGGGGTCTGTACTTC. Translating gives CASSLIRGGLYF.

This clone is a singleton in its sample. This chain links TRBV28 with TRBJ2-5; 9 bases are shared with TRBD2. V gave up 2 bases and J gave up 4 bases; unmatched junction bases: 5. CDR1 is MDHEN, CDR2 SYDVKM, per germline. The CDR3 has 15 amino acids. The CDR3 bases are TGTGCCAGCAGTTTAGCGTCTAGCGGGATAGAGACCCAGTACTTC. Protein product: CASSLASSGIETQYF.

This chain joins TRBV5-5 and TRBJ1-5; D not certain. This CDR3 spans 14 amino acids. Trimming cost V 6 bases and J 4 bases, with 14 bases left between them. Germline lookup yields CDR1 SGHKS and CDR2 YYEKEE (reference sequence). The CDR3 here is CASTRKRQNQPQHF. The CDR3 DNA reads as TGTGCCAGCACCAGGAAAAGGCAGAATCAGCCCCAGCATTTT. The full variable domain, in which reference TRBV5-5 and TRBJ1-5 provide the parts outside the CDR3, is DAGVTQSPTHLIKTRGQQVTLRCSPISGHKSVSWYQQVLGQGPQFIFQYYEKEERGRGNFPDRFSARQFPNYSSELNVNALLLGDSALYLCASTRKRQNQPQHFGDGTRLSIL.

The CDR3 spells CASSPRGYQETQYF. The CDR3 bases are TGCGCCAGCAGCCCCCGGGGGTACCAAGAGACCCAGTACTTC. V gene TRBV5-1 combines with J gene TRBJ2-5; D may be TRBD2 (6 bases). Germline V gene sequence: CDR1 SGHRS, CDR2 YFSETQ. Trimming removed 4 bases from V and 0 bases from J, with 10 bases in between. The CDR3 extends over 14 amino acids.

The chain links TRBV27 to TRBJ1-2; TRBD1 matches 7 bases. The germline V gene encodes CDR1 MNHEY and CDR2 SMNVEV (reference sequence). The CDR3 spans 14 residues. J lost 5 bases, V lost 5 bases, and 8 bases had no gene match. This chain's CDR3 is CASSPGDSRYGYTF. The CDR3 DNA reads as TGTGCCAGCAGTCCCGGGGACAGCCGTTATGGCTACACCTTC.

In its sample, this clone was seen a few times. This chain connects TRBV11-2 to TRBJ2-6; 8 positions agree with TRBD2. Per germline, CDR1 SGHAT and CDR2 FQNNGV. There are 18 residues in the CDR3. V gave up 2 bases and J gave up 3 bases; unmatched junction bases: 9. CDR3 DNA: TGTGCCAGCAGCTTATATACCGGGGGGGCAAATGGGGCCAACGTCCTGACTTTC. Protein sequence: CASSLYTGGANGANVLTF.

The rearrangement links TRBV7-9 to TRBJ1-2, with D maybe TRBD1 (6 bases). CDR1 and CDR2 (germline): SEHNR, FQNEAQ (reference sequence). CDR3 length equals 14 residues. V lost 5 bases to trimming and J lost 2 bases, with 12 bases between them. CDR3: CASSPQGGNYGYTF. CDR3 sequence (DNA): TGTGCCAGCAGCCCACAGGGTGGGAACTATGGCTACACCTTC. Variable domain in full (rest from reference TRBV7-9 and TRBJ1-2): DTGVSQNPRHKITKRGQNVTFRCDPISEHNRLYWYRQTLGQGPEFLTYFQNEAQLEKSRLLSDRFSAERPKGSFSTLEIQRTEQGDSAMYLCASSPQGGNYGYTFGSGTRLTVV.

The chain joins TRBV6-5 to TRBJ2-7; 8 bases align to TRBD1. Germline V CDR1 and CDR2: MNHEY, SVGAGI. The CDR3 length is 13 residues. Germline trimming cut 2 bases from V and 6 bases from J; bases unmatched to any gene: 3. The CDR3 protein is CASSYGTGTEQYF. For the CDR3, the DNA is TGTGCCAGCAGTTACGGGACAGGAACCGAGCAGTACTTC.

The V gene is TRBV7-2, the J gene TRBJ2-7; 7 bases are a match to TRBD2. This CDR3 is 16 amino acids long. V was clipped by 2 bases and J by 3 bases; unmatched bases: 10. The germline gives CDR1 SGHTA, CDR2 FQGNSA. CDR3 protein: CASSLSRTSVVYEQYF. CDR3 nucleotide sequence: TGTGCCAGCAGCTTAAGTCGTACTAGCGTTGTCTACGAGCAGTACTTC.

This clone was observed once. The V call is TRBV5-1, the J call TRBJ2-7; a weak D match, TRBD2 (6 bases). CDR1 and CDR2 from the germline V gene are SGHRS and YFSETQ. The CDR3 length is 16 residues. Trimming took 2 bases from V and 2 from J, leaving 17 bases between them. The CDR3 nucleotides read TGCGCCAGCAGCTTTTGGGAGGACATACGAGCCTACGAGCAGTACTTC. Translated: CASSFWEDIRAYEQYF.

The V gene is TRBV3-1 (or the pseudogene TRBV3-2), the J gene TRBJ1-1; 9 nucleotides match TRBD1. Germline CDR1 is LGHDT and CDR2 is YNNKEL (reference sequence). The CDR3 spans 14 residues. V lost 4 bases and J lost 3; bases outside the gene matches: 3. The DNA for the CDR3 is TGTGCCAGCAGCCCCCGGGACAGGGACACTGAAGCTTTCTTT. This encodes CASSPRDRDTEAFF.

The genes are TRBV7-9 and TRBJ1-5; D unresolved. The CDR3 extends over 12 amino acids. The germline V gene encodes CDR1 SEHNR and CDR2 FQNEAQ (reference sequence). The V end was cut by 1 base, the J end by 7 bases, with 5 bases between. This CDR3 is CASSLDEQPQHF. The CDR3 coding sequence is TGTGCCAGCAGCTTAGATGAGCAGCCCCAGCATTTT.

Written as DNA, the CDR3 is TGTGCCAGCAGTCCTTTACAGGGAGATCAGCCCCAGCATTTT. Encoded protein: CASSPLQGDQPQHF. This rearrangement joins TRBV27 to TRBJ1-5; the D gene is possibly TRBD1 (6 bases). Germline lookup yields CDR1 MNHEY and CDR2 SMNVEV (reference sequence). CDR3 size: 14 residues. The V and J ends lost 5 bases and 5 bases respectively, with 13 bases between them.

The rearrangement uses TRBV4-2 and TRBJ2-1; TRBD2 matches at 14 bases. Trimming cost V 2 bases and J 4 bases; bases outside gene matches: 4. The CDR3 runs 17 residues. Germline assignment: CDR1 LGHNA and CDR2 YNFKEQ. The CDR3 here is CASSQFGTSGGYNEQFF. DNA for the CDR3: TGTGCCAGCAGCCAATTTGGGACTAGCGGGGGATACAATGAGCAGTTCTTC.

Only one count was recorded for this clone. This chain connects TRBV27 to TRBJ2-3; 7 positions match TRBD1. Germline trimming cut 6 bases from V and 6 bases from J; bases unmatched to any gene: 12. The CDR3 extends over 15 amino acids. The germline CDR1 and CDR2 sequences are MNHEY and SMNVEV (reference sequence). The CDR3 DNA is TGTGCCAGCAGGCCGACAGGGCCCAGGTCTGATACGCAGTATTTT. Translating gives CASRPTGPRSDTQYF.

CDR3 in amino acids: CASSTDRVYEQYF. Here the CDR3 DNA reads TGTGCCAGCAGTACGGACAGGGTCTACGAGCAGTACTTC. The chain joins TRBV6-5 to TRBJ2-7; 8 bases are a match to TRBD1. Germline V gene sequence: CDR1 MNHEY, CDR2 SVGAGI. The CDR3 length is 13 residues. V was pared by 5 bases and J by 3 bases, with 3 bases of the junction left unmatched.

V usage is TRBV2 and J usage is TRBJ2-7; 9 positions match TRBD1. Germline CDR1 SNHLY, CDR2 FYNNEI. The V gene end was trimmed by 4 bases and the J gene end by 2 bases; junction bases not matched to a gene: 3. This CDR3 contains 14 residues. The CDR3 here is CASSVDRGTYEQYF. DNA of the CDR3: TGTGCCAGCAGTGTTGACAGGGGGACCTACGAGCAGTACTTC.

This chain joins TRBV14 and TRBJ1-2, with 10 bases fitting TRBD1. The ends lost 4 bases at V and 6 bases at J; junction bases unmatched: 11. This CDR3 comprises 16 residues. CDR1 is SGHDN, CDR2 FVKESK, per germline. The CDR3 DNA reads TGTGCCAGCAGCCGACAGGGGGCAGGAAGGCTCGATGGCTACACCTTC. Translating it yields CASSRQGAGRLDGYTF. Looking up the rest from reference TRBV14 and TRBJ1-2 gives the full variable domain: EAGVTQFPSHSVIEKGQTVTLRCDPISGHDNLYWYRRVMGKEIKFLLHFVKESKQDESGMPNNRFLAERTGGTYSTLKVQPAELEDSGVYFCASSRQGAGRLDGYTFGSGTRLTVV.

This clone has only a few counts. This sample includes further DNA sequences coding for the same CDR3. J is TRBJ1-6 and V is TRBV28; no firm D call. This CDR3 has 13 residues. Germline V gene data show CDR1 as MDHEN and CDR2 as SYDVKM. The V gene lost 5 bases and the J gene lost 3 bases, with 5 bases spanning the gap. This CDR3 is CASSPSYNSPLHF. In DNA, the CDR3 is TGTGCCAGCAGTCCGAGCTATAATTCACCCCTCCACTTT.

This clone was found once. The rearrangement links TRBV15 to TRBJ2-1; TRBD1 is a possible D gene (6 bases). Germline values: CDR1 LNHNV, CDR2 YYDKDF (reference sequence). Trimming left V 3 bases short and J 6 bases short, with 21 bases between. CDR3 length: 17 amino acids. CDR3 coding DNA: TGTGCCACCAGCAGCCCCCTTTCGCTGGGGGCCCTCAATGAGCAGTTCTTC. Protein sequence: CATSSPLSLGALNEQFF.

The chain couples TRBV3-1 (or the pseudogene TRBV3-2) to TRBJ2-7; possible D gene TRBD1, 5 bases. V lost 1 base, J lost 4 bases, and 17 bases lay in between. From germline, CDR1 is LGHDT and CDR2 YNNKEL (reference sequence). The CDR3 sequence is 16 residues long. The chain's CDR3 is CASSQVATEPWYEQYF. CDR3 DNA: TGTGCCAGCAGCCAAGTTGCGACAGAGCCCTGGTACGAGCAGTACTTC.

The rearrangement links TRBV18 to TRBJ1-1, with D possibly matching TRBD1 (6 bases). V was shortened by 4 bases and J by 4 bases, with 16 bases between the two germline ends. This CDR3 is 15 amino acids long. Germline assignment: CDR1 KGHSH and CDR2 LQKENI. The CDR3 DNA follows: TGTGCCAGCTCACAAGGGACACCCTGGACCACTGAAGCTTTCTTT. Its protein product is CASSQGTPWTTEAFF.